The 6 T cell receptor beta chains presented below share a single source sample, sequenced in a study of technical replicates of blood from several donors. Sequencing used immunoSEQ multiplex PCR; TCRdb keeps in-frame clones, though not all of them. The sample includes about 94,000 clones, almost 97% seen only once; the top ten take 0.36%. The sequenced material came from T cells isolated from PBMCs. Receptors were obtained from a human donor in good health.

This chain joins TRBV7-2 and TRBJ1-5, with 9 positions matching TRBD1. Per the germline V gene, CDR1 is SGHTA and CDR2 is FQGNSA. J lost 1 base, V lost 6 bases, and 4 bases had no gene match. The CDR3 is 15 amino acids. The CDR3 region has the DNA TGTGCCAGCAGTACAGGGGGCAACAGCAATCAGCCCCAGCATTTT. This gives the protein CASSTGGNSNQPQHF.

CDR3 protein: CASSGVTGGYGYTF. DNA of the CDR3: TGTGCCAGCAGCGGCGTCACAGGGGGCTATGGCTACACCTTC. This chain uses TRBV9 with TRBJ1-2; 8 nucleotides match TRBD1. Germline CDR1 reads SGDLS; CDR2 reads YYNGEE. With V trimmed by 3 bases and J by 4 bases, 5 bases remained unmatched. The CDR3 loop spans 14 amino acids.

The gene calls are TRBV6-5 and TRBJ2-2; D is ambiguous. CDR3 size: 13 residues. Trimming stripped 8 bases from V and 0 bases from J, with 7 bases between. CDR1 is MNHEY and CDR2 is SVGAGI in the germline V gene. CDR3 coding DNA: TGTGCCAGCTCAACAGCGAACACCGGGGAGCTGTTTTTT. Its protein product is CASSTANTGELFF.

The V and J genes are TRBV6-6 and TRBJ1-3; D gene ambiguous. Between the trimmed V and J ends, which lost 5 bases and 0 bases, there was a span of 8 bases. The CDR3 contains 14 residues. The V gene's germline CDR1 is MNHNY and CDR2 SVGAGI (reference sequence). CDR3 sequence reads: CASSLPDSGNTIYF. CDR3 in DNA: TGTGCCAGCAGTCTACCTGACTCTGGAAACACCATATATTTT.

The chain employs TRBV2 and TRBJ1-5, with TRBD1 identical over 7 bases. Trimming took 8 bases from V and 3 from J; bases not matched to a gene: 4. CDR3 length equals 13 residues. Germline V gene sequence: CDR1 SNHLY, CDR2 FYNNEI. The CDR3 sequence is CASVQGVNQPQHF. CDR3 coding DNA: TGTGCCAGCGTTCAGGGGGTCAATCAGCCCCAGCATTTT.

The rearrangement uses TRBV4-1 and TRBJ1-1; D not resolved. The CDR3 length is 15 residues. From germline, CDR1 is MGHRA and CDR2 YSYEKL. V was cut by 0 bases and J by 5 bases, with 13 bases left in between. In nucleotides, the CDR3 is TGCGCCAGCAGCCAAGAAGCGGTGCTTAGGACTGAAGCTTTCTTT. Translated, it gives CASSQEAVLRTEAFF.